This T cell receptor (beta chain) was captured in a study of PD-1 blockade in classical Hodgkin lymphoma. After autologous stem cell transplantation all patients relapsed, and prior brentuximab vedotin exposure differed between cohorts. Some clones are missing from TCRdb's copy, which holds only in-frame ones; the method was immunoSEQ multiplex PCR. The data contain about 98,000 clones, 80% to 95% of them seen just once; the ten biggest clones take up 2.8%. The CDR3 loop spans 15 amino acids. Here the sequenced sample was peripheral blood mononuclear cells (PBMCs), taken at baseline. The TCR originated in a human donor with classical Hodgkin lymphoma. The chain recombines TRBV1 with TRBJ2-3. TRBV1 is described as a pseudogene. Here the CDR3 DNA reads TGCACCAGCAGCCAAGGTAACCCAATAGGAGATACGCAGTATTTT. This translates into CTSSQGNPIGDTQYF.